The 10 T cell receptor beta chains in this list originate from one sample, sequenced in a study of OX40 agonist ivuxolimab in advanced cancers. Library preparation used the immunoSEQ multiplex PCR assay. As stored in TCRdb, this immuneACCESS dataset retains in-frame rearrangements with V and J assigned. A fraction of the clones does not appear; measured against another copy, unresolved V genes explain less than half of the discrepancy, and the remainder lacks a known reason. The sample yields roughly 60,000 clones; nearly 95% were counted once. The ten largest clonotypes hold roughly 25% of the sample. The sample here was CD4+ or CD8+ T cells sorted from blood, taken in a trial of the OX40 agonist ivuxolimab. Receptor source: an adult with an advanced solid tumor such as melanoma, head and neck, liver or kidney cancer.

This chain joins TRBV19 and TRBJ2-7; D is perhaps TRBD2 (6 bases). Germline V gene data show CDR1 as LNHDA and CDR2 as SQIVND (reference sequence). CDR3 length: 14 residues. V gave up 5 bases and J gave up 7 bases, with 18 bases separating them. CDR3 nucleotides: TGTGCCAGTAGTTACGGGACTTCCAAAGGTGAGCAGTACTTC. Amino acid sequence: CASSYGTSKGEQYF.

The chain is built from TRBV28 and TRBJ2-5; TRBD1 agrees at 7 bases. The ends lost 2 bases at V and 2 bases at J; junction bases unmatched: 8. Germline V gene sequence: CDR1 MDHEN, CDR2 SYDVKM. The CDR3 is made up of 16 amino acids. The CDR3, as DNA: TGTGCCAGCAGTTTAAGAGGGGGCTTTGAGCAAGAGACCCAGTACTTC. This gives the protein CASSLRGGFEQETQYF.

The CDR3: CASSFPAAGGSYEQYF. In DNA, the CDR3 is TGTGCCAGCAGCTTCCCGGCGGCAGGCGGCTCCTACGAGCAGTACTTC. V usage is TRBV11-3 and J usage is TRBJ2-7; D remains unclear. The germline V gene has CDR1 SGHNT and CDR2 YENEEA. This CDR3 contains 16 residues. V lost 3 bases and J 0 bases, leaving 15 bases between the germline ends.

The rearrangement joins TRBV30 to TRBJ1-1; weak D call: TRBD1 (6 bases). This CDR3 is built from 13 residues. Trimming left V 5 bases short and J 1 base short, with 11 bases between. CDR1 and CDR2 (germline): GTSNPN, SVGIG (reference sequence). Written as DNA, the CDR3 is TGTGCCTGGGGGACACTCACGAACACTGAAGCTTTCTTT. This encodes CAWGTLTNTEAFF. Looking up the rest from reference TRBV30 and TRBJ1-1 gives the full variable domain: SQTIHQWPATLVQPVGSPLSLECTVEGTSNPNLYWYRQAAGRGLQLLFYSVGIGQISSEVPQNLSASRPQDRQFILSSKKLLLSDSGFYLCAWGTLTNTEAFFGQGTRLTVV.

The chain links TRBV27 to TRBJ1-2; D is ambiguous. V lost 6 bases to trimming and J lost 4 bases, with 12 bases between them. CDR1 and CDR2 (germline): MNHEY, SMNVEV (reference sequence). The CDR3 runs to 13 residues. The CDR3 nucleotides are TGTGCCAGCAGAACAGTCACTTCCTATGGCTACACCTTC. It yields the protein CASRTVTSYGYTF.

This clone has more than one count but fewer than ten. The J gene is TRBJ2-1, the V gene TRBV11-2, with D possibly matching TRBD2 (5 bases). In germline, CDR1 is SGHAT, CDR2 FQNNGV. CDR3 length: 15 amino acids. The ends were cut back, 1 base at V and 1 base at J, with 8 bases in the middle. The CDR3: CASSLAAASYNEQFF. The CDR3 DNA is TGTGCCAGCAGCTTAGCAGCGGCATCCTACAATGAGCAGTTCTTC. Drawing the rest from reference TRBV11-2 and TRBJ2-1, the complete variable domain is EAGVAQSPRYKIIEKRQSVAFWCNPISGHATLYWYQQILGQGPKLLIQFQNNGVVDDSQLPKDRFSAERLKGVDSTLKIQPAKLEDSAVYLCASSLAAASYNEQFFGPGTRLTVL.

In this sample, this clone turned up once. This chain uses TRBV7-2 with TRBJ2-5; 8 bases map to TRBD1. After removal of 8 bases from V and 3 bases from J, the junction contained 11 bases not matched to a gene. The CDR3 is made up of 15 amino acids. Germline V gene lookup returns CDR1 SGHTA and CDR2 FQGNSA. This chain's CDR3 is CASALPWTGKETQYF. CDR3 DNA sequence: TGTGCCAGCGCATTGCCTTGGACAGGGAAAGAGACCCAGTACTTC.

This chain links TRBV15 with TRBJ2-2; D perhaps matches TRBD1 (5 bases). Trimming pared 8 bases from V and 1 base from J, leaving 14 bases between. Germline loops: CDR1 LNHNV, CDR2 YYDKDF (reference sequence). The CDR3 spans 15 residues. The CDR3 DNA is TGTGCCACCGGCGAAACAACAGGGAACACCGGGGAGCTGTTTTTT. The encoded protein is CATGETTGNTGELFF.

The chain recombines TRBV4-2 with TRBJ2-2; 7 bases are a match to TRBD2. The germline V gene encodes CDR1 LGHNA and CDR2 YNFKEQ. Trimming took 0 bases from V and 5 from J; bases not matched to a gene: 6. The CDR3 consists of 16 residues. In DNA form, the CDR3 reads TGTGCCAGCAGCCAAGAATGGGGGAGGGGTACCGGGGAGCTGTTTTTT. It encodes CASSQEWGRGTGELFF.

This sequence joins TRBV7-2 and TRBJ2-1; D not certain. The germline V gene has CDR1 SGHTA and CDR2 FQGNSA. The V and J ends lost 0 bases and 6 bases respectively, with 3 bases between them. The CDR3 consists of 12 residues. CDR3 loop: CASSLAANEQFF. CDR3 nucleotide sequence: TGTGCCAGCAGCTTAGCTGCCAATGAGCAGTTCTTC.